This is a list of T cell receptor beta chains from one sample in a study of human T cells and chemical hapten exposure. TCRdb reprocessed the RACE reads via MiXCR and lists one record per CDR3 protein. The sample holds approximately 43,000 distinct CDR3 sequences; around 3.8% are singletons and the top ten take about a quarter. The sequencing here drew on whole blood, taken in connection with sensitization to the hapten diphenylcyclopropenone (DPC). Receptor source: a man between 45 and 60 years old with alopecia areata. Some clones in this sample may be carry-over from other donors' samples. The CDR3 runs from the conserved cysteine through the conserved F or W. Fields, in order: V gene, D gene, clone size, J gene, CDR3 DNA, CDR3 protein. The D gene is left open where the match is weak. Clone size is shown for a subset of rows, as once, few, many or a class of expanded clone.

TRBV6-4	TRBD2	many	TRBJ2-1	TGTGCCAGCAGTGACCGACTAGCGGGGAGGGAAGGGAGACACAATGAGCAGTTCTTC	CASSDRLAGREGRHNEQFF
TRBV6-6	.	many	TRBJ2-5	TGTGCCAGCAGCCGGCAAGAGACCCAGTACTTC	CASSRQETQYF
TRBV10-3	.	many	TRBJ1-3	TGTGCCATCAGTCCGGGACGGGGAAACACCATATATTTT	CAISPGRGNTIYF
TRBV12-3/TRBV12-4	.	many	TRBJ1-3	TGTGCCAGCAGGGAATCGTCTGGAAACACCATATATTTT	CASRESSGNTIYF
TRBV12-5	.	.	TRBJ1-4	TGTGCTAGTGGTTTGGGATCAGTAGATAATGAAAAACTGTTTTTT	CASGLGSVDNEKLFF
TRBV6-5	.	many	TRBJ2-3	TGTGCCAGCAGTTACTTGGACCCTAGCACAGATACGCAGTATTTT	CASSYLDPSTDTQYF
TRBV29-1	.	.	TRBJ1-3	TGCAGCGTTGAAAGGATCTCTGGAAACACCATATATTTT	CSVERISGNTIYF
TRBV7-8	.	.	TRBJ2-6	TGTGCCAGCAGCCCGGTACACCTCTCTGGGGCCAACGTCCTGACTTTC	CASSPVHLSGANVLTF
TRBV5-1	TRBD2	many	TRBJ2-3	TGCGCCAGCAGCTTTCAGGGACTAGCGGGAGTGGATACGCAGTATTTT	CASSFQGLAGVDTQYF
TRBV29-1	TRBD1	many	TRBJ1-1	TGCAGCGTTGGGGACAGTGAAGCTTTCTTT	CSVGDSEAFF
TRBV11-2	TRBD2	many	TRBJ2-1	TGTGCCAGCACCTCGGGACTAGCGGAGTACAATGAGCAGTTCTTC	CASTSGLAEYNEQFF
TRBV29-1	TRBD2	.	TRBJ2-1	TGCAGCGTTGATGGGACTAGGGGTGAGCAGTTCTTC	CSVDGTRGEQFF
TRBV29-1	TRBD2	many	TRBJ2-2	TGCAGCGTGAAAACTAGCGGGGCGAACACCGGGGAGCTGTTTTTT	CSVKTSGANTGELFF
TRBV29-1	.	few	TRBJ2-3	TGCAGCGTTGAAGTGGGTGGAGCAGATACGCAGTATTTT	CSVEVGGADTQYF
TRBV12-3/TRBV12-4	.	many	TRBJ1-2	TGTGCCAGCAGTTTACCCGGAGGCTATGGCTACACCTTC	CASSLPGGYGYTF
TRBV28	.	few	TRBJ1-2	TGTGCCAGCAGTTTCACAGGGCATCGGGACTATGGCTACACCTTC	CASSFTGHRDYGYTF
TRBV5-8	TRBD2	many	TRBJ2-5	TGTGCCAGCAGCTTCCCCCAGGGGTCTAGCGGGAGGGCAGTGGAGACCCAGTACTTC	CASSFPQGSSGRAVETQYF
TRBV7-6	.	many	TRBJ1-1	TGTGCCTCAAGCTCCCCGGGGAGGAACATGAACACTGAAGCTTTCTTT	CASSSPGRNMNTEAFF
TRBV7-2	.	.	TRBJ2-3	TGTGCCAGCAGCTTAGAATTAGGAGCCCGCACAGATACGCAGTATTTT	CASSLELGARTDTQYF
TRBV10-3	.	many	TRBJ2-3	TGTGCCATCAGTGATAGGACTGCCGTCACAGATACGCAGTATTTT	CAISDRTAVTDTQYF
TRBV20-1	.	many	TRBJ2-5	TGCAGTGCTATAGTGGGGGGTTCGGACTACCAAGAGACCCAGTACTTC	CSAIVGGSDYQETQYF
TRBV14	.	many	TRBJ1-2	TGTGCCAGCAGCCAAGATCTGGTCGACTATGGCTACACCTTC	CASSQDLVDYGYTF
TRBV29-1	.	many	TRBJ1-1	TGCAGCGTTTCAGCGAACACTGAAGCTTTCTTT	CSVSANTEAFF
TRBV2	.	many	TRBJ2-6	TGTGCCAGCAGTGATGTGGGGCGAGGGGCCAACGTCCTGACTTTC	CASSDVGRGANVLTF
TRBV7-9	.	many	TRBJ1-6	TGTGCCAGCAGTCCAGATTACGATAATTCACCCCTCCACTTT	CASSPDYDNSPLHF
TRBV15	TRBD1	many	TRBJ2-1	TGTGCCACCAGCAAGAGGGACAGCAATGAGCAGTTCTTC	CATSKRDSNEQFF
TRBV20-1	TRBD1	many	TRBJ1-1	TGCAGTGCTCTACCGGGACAGGGGATTGCTTTCTTT	CSALPGQGIAFF
TRBV15	.	many	TRBJ1-5	TGTGCCACCAGCAGAGATGGGGTGGCCGCGAATCAGCCCCAGCATTTT	CATSRDGVAANQPQHF
TRBV14	TRBD1	many	TRBJ2-1	TGTGCCAGCAGTCCCGACAGGGACCATGAGCAGTTCTTC	CASSPDRDHEQFF
TRBV6-2/TRBV6-3	.	few	TRBJ2-7	TGTGCCAGCAGTTATATGCAAACCTACGAGCAGTACTTC	CASSYMQTYEQYF
TRBV19	.	.	TRBJ1-2	TGTACCAGTAGTACGAGGGGGGCTACGGGCTACACCTTC	CTSSTRGATGYTF
TRBV29-1	.	many	TRBJ1-1	TGCAGCGTCGGACAGAACACTGAAGCTTTCTTT	CSVGQNTEAFF
TRBV29-1	.	few	TRBJ2-3	TGCAGCGCCGAGGAGGGAACCTTCACAGATACGCAGTATTTT	CSAEEGTFTDTQYF
TRBV2	.	few	TRBJ2-5	TGTGCCAGCAGGAGGGAGCAAGAGACCCAGTACTTC	CASRREQETQYF
TRBV6-2/TRBV6-3	TRBD2	many	TRBJ2-7	TGTGCCAGCAGTTACACCCAGCGGGGGAACGAGCAGTACTTC	CASSYTQRGNEQYF
TRBV30	.	many	TRBJ1-6	TGTGCCTGGAGTGGTAATTCACCCCTCCACTTT	CAWSGNSPLHF
TRBV29-1	.	many	TRBJ2-6	TGCAGCGTTCTGCAGGGCACTGGGGCCAACGTCCTGACTTTC	CSVLQGTGANVLTF
TRBV5-4	.	many	TRBJ2-2	TGTGCCAGCAGAGTGGCCACCGGGGAGCTGTTTTTT	CASRVATGELFF
TRBV27	.	many	TRBJ1-2	TGTGCCAGCAGTTTGGTGGGGAACTATGGCTACACCTTC	CASSLVGNYGYTF
TRBV7-7	.	many	TRBJ2-2	TGTGCCAGCAGCTTAGGGAGCGGGACAACCGGGGAGCTGTTTTTT	CASSLGSGTTGELFF
TRBV20-1	TRBD2	many	TRBJ2-4	TGCAGTGCTAGTACTAGCGGGAGCCCGGCCAAAAACATTCAGTACTTC	CSASTSGSPAKNIQYF
TRBV3-1	.	few	TRBJ1-1	TGTGCCAGCAGCCGAAAGGTGAACACTGAAGCTTTCTTT	CASSRKVNTEAFF
TRBV20-1	.	many	TRBJ1-1	TGCAGTGCTTGGACGGATTTAAACCTGGGAGCTTTCTTT	CSAWTDLNLGAFF
TRBV28	TRBD1	.	TRBJ1-1	TGTGCCAGCAGTTTATGGGGCTCGGGACAGTCTAACACTGAAGCTTTCTTT	CASSLWGSGQSNTEAFF
TRBV10-1	.	many	TRBJ2-1	TGCGCCAGCAGTGACGGGCAGGGTTCCTACAATGAGCAGTTCTTC	CASSDGQGSYNEQFF
TRBV7-2	.	many	TRBJ2-1	TGTGCCAGCAGCTTAGCGCCGGATTTTGTAAGTGAGCAGTTCTTC	CASSLAPDFVSEQFF
TRBV15	.	many	TRBJ2-7	TGTGCCACCAGCAGAGATACTAGGTCGGGAGAGCAGTACTTC	CATSRDTRSGEQYF
TRBV12-3/TRBV12-4	.	many	TRBJ2-7	TGTGCCAGCAGTTCACACGTGGGCCCGGGGCCAACCTACGAGCAGTACTTC	CASSSHVGPGPTYEQYF
TRBV27	.	many	TRBJ1-6	TGTGCCAGCAGTTTGGGGCAGGCAGTGAATTCACCCCTCCACTTT	CASSLGQAVNSPLHF
TRBV7-9	.	.	TRBJ2-4	TGTGCCAGCAGCTCCCGTAGTCAGGGCGACATTCAGTACTTC	CASSSRSQGDIQYF
TRBV18	.	many	TRBJ1-1	TGTGCCAGCTCACCAATGGGGGCAGACACTGAAGCTTTCTTT	CASSPMGADTEAFF